The clone carrying this TCR beta chain was found a few times. No antigen is known for it. The CDR3 consists of 13 residues. The junction had 5 bases not matched to a gene; V was cut back by 4 bases and J by 7 bases. Germline values: CDR1 MNHNY, CDR2 SVGAGI (reference sequence). Time point noted: healthy volunteer bleed at 2 weeks. The total RNA was obtained from whole blood that was not fractionated. This specimen belongs to a study of human T cells and chemical hapten exposure. At the level of the study: Among samples, TCR yields varied mainly because of small differences in pooled library volume.

TCRdb itself ran the RACE reads through MiXCR, one entry per CDR3 protein. The sample lists tens of thousands of distinct CDR3 sequences, 4% to 4.5% occurring once. Regarding the study as a whole: No shift was seen in TCRs above 1 in 1000 frequency with DPC sensitization.

This sequence was found in a human donor in good health. Some clones in this sample may be carry-over from other donors' samples. The specimen sequenced was whole blood. The rearrangement links TRBV6-6 to TRBJ2-5; TRBD1 matches at 8 bases. The CDR3 loop reads CASSSTGEVTQYF. The CDR3 DNA reads as TGTGCCAGCAGTTCGACAGGGGAAGTGACCCAGTACTTC.